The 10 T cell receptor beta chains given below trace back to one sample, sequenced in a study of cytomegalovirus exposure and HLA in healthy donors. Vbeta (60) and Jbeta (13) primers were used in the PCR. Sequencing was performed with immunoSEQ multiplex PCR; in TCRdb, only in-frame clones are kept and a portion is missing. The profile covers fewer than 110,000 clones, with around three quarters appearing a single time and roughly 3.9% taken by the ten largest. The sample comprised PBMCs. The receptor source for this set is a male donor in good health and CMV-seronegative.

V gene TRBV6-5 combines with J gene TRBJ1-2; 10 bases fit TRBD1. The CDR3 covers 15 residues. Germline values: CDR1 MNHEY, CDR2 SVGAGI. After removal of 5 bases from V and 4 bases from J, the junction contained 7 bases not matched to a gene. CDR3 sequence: CASSRGTGESYGYTF. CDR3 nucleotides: TGTGCCAGCAGTCGAGGGACAGGGGAGTCCTATGGCTACACCTTC.

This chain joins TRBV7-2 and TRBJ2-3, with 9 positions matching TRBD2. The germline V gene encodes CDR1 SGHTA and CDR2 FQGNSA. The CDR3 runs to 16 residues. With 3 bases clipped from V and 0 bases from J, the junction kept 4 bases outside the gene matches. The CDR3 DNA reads TGTGCCAGCAGCTTGGTAACTAGCGGGAGCACAGATACGCAGTATTTT. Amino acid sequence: CASSLVTSGSTDTQYF.

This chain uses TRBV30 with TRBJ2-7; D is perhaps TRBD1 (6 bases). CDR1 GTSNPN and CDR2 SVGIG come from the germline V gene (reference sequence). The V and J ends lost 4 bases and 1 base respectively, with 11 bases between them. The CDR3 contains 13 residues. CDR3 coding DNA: TGTGCCTGGATCCCGGACAGTTCCTACGAGCAGTACTTC. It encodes CAWIPDSSYEQYF. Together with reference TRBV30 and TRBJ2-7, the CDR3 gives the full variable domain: SQTIHQWPATLVQPVGSPLSLECTVEGTSNPNLYWYRQAAGRGLQLLFYSVGIGQISSEVPQNLSASRPQDRQFILSSKKLLLSDSGFYLCAWIPDSSYEQYFGPGTRLTVT.

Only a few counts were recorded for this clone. CDR3 DNA sequence: TGTGCCAGCAGTTTAGGGCTAAGACCTGGGGCCAACGTCCTGACTTTC. Its translation: CASSLGLRPGANVLTF. V gene TRBV28 combines with J gene TRBJ2-6; no clear D. Trimming stripped 2 bases from V and 2 bases from J, with 10 bases between. From germline, CDR1 is MDHEN and CDR2 SYDVKM. The CDR3 covers 16 residues.

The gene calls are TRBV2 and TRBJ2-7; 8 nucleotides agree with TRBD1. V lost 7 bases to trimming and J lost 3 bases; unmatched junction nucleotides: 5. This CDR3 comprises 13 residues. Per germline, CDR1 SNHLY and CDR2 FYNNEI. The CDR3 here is CASTRQGIYEQYF. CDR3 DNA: TGTGCCAGCACCCGACAGGGGATCTACGAGCAGTACTTC. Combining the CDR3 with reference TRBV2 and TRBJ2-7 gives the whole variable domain EPEVTQTPSHQVTQMGQEVILRCVPISNHLYFYWYRQILGQKVEFLVSFYNNEISEKSEIFDDQFSVERPDGSNFTLKIRSTKLEDSAMYFCASTRQGIYEQYFGPGTRLTVT.

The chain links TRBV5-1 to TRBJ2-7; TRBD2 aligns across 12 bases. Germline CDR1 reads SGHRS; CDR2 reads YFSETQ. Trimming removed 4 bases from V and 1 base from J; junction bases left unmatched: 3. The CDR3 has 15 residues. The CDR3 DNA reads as TGCGCCAGCAGCCGACTAGCGGGAGTGTCCTACGAGCAGTACTTC. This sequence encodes CASSRLAGVSYEQYF.

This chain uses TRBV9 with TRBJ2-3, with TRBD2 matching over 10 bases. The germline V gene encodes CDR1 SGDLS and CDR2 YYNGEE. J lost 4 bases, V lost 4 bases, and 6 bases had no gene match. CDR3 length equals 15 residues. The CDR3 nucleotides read TGTGCCAGCAGCCCTAGCGGGAGTGTCGCAGATACGCAGTATTTT. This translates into CASSPSGSVADTQYF.

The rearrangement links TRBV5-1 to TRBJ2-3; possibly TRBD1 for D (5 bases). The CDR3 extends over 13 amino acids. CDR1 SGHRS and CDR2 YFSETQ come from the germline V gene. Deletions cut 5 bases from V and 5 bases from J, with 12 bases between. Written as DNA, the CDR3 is TGCGCCAGCAGACCCGACAGTTTAGATACGCAGTATTTT. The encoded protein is CASRPDSLDTQYF. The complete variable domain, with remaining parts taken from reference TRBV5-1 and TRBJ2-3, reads KAGVTQTPRYLIKTRGQQVTLSCSPISGHRSVSWYQQTPGQGLQFLFEYFSETQRNKGNFPGRFSGRQFSNSRSEMNVSTLELGDSALYLCASRPDSLDTQYFGPGTRLTVL.

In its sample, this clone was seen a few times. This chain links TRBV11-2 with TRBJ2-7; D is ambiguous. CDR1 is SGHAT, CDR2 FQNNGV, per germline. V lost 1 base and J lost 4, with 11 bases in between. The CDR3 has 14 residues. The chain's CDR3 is CASSLGPIDYEQYF. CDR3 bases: TGTGCCAGCAGCTTAGGGCCCATTGATTACGAGCAGTACTTC.

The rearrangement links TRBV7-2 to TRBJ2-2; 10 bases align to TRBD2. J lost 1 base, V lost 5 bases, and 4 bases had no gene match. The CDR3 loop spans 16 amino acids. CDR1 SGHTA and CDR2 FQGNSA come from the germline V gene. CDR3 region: CASSPSGSRNTGELFF. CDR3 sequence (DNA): TGTGCCAGCAGCCCTAGCGGGAGTAGGAACACCGGGGAGCTGTTTTTT.